This paragraph reports one T cell receptor beta chain. What it recognizes is unknown. The entry originates in a study of cytomegalovirus exposure and HLA in healthy donors. Across the study: Most donors, 81% of 398 genotyped, fell in the Caucasian-associated ancestry cluster. Study-level points and caveats: It was taken for granted in presence/absence analyses that sequencing depth across donors was roughly uniform. For most TCR sequences rarity was the rule, although some public TCRs occurred in many donors.

Vbeta (60) and Jbeta (13) primers were used in the PCR. The assay was immunoSEQ multiplex PCR, and TCRdb's table has in-frame clones only and misses some. The data hold 200,000 to 300,000 clones, with about 81% observed a single time. The germline V and J ends were trimmed by 8 bases and 6 bases, with 14 bases remaining between them. The CDR3 totals 13 residues. Germline assignment: CDR1 LNHDA and CDR2 SQIVND (reference sequence). The source is a woman aged 40-49 years in good health and CMV-seropositive. The chain carries TRBV19 and TRBJ2-1, with D perhaps matching TRBD2 (7 bases). Sequenced sample: PBMCs. CDR3 residues: CASSKGGGNEQFF. For the CDR3, the DNA is TGTGCCAGTTCCAAGGGAGGGGGCAATGAGCAGTTCTTC.